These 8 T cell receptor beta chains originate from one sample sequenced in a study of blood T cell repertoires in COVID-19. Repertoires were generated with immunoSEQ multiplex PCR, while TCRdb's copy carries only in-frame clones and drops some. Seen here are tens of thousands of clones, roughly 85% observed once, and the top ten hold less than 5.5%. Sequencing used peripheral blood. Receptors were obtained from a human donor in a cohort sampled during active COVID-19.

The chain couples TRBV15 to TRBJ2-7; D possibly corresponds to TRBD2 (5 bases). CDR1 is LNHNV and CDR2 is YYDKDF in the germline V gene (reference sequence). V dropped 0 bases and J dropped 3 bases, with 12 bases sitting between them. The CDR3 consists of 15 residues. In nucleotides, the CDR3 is TGTGCCACCAGCAGAGATCCCGGGATAGTCTACGAGCAGTACTTC. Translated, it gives CATSRDPGIVYEQYF.

CDR3 loop: CASSRSRPTDYGYTF. The CDR3 bases are TGTGCCAGCAGCAGGTCCCGTCCGACCGACTATGGCTACACCTTC. The J gene is TRBJ1-2, the V gene TRBV2; no definite D call. The CDR3 length is 15 residues. Germline CDR1 reads SNHLY; CDR2 reads FYNNEI. V lost 6 bases and J 3 bases, leaving 17 bases between the germline ends.

The CDR3 DNA is TGTGCCAGCAGCTTAGGCGGGACAGGGTTGGAGACCCAGTACTTC. Its translation is CASSLGGTGLETQYF. The chain couples TRBV7-2 to TRBJ2-5; 9 positions agree with TRBD1. This CDR3 spans 15 amino acids. Germline-derived CDR1 and CDR2 are SGHTA and FQGNSA. V shed 1 base, J shed 5 bases, and the junction held 5 bases outside the gene matches.

The CDR3 here is CASSWTDTNYGYTF. The CDR3, as DNA: TGTGCCAGCAGCTGGACAGATACTAACTATGGCTACACCTTC. This chain connects TRBV7-2 to TRBJ1-2; D is perhaps TRBD1 (6 bases). The germline V and J ends were trimmed by 4 bases and 0 bases, with 9 bases remaining between them. CDR3 size: 14 residues. Germline CDR1 and CDR2: SGHTA and FQGNSA.

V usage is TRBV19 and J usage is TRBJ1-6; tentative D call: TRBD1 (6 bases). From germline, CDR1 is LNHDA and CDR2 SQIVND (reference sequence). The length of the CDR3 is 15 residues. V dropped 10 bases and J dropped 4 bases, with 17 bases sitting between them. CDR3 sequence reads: CATSLGGEYNSPLHF. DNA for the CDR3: TGTGCCACCTCATTAGGGGGGGAATATAATTCACCCCTCCACTTT.

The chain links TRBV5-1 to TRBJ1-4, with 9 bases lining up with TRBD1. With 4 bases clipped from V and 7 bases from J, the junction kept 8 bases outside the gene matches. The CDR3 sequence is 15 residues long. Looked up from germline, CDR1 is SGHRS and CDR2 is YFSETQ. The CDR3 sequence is CASSPPGQGSEKLFF. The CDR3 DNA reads TGCGCCAGCAGCCCGCCGGGACAGGGATCTGAAAAACTGTTTTTT.

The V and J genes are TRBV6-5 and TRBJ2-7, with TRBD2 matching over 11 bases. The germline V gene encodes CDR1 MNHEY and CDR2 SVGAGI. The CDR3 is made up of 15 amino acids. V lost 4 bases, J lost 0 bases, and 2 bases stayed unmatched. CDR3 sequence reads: CASSWTSGPSYEQYF. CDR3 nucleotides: TGTGCCAGCAGTTGGACTAGCGGGCCCTCCTACGAGCAGTACTTC.

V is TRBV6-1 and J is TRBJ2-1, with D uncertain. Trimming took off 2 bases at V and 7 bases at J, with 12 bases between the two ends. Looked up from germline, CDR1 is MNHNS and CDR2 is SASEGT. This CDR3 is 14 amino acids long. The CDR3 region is CASSERAALNEQFF. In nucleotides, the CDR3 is TGTGCCAGCAGTGAACGCGCGGCGCTAAATGAGCAGTTCTTC.